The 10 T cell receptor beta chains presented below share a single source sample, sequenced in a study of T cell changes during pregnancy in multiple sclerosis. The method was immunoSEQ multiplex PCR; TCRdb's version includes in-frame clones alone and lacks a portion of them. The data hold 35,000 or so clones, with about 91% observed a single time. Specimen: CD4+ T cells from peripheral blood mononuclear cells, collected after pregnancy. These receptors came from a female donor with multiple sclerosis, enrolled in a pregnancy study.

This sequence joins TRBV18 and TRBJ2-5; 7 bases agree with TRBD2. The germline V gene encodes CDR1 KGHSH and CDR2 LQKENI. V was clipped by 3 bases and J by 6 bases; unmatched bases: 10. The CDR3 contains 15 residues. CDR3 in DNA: TGTGCCAGCTCACCTCTACCGGGACTACTAAAGACCCAGTACTTC. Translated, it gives CASSPLPGLLKTQYF.

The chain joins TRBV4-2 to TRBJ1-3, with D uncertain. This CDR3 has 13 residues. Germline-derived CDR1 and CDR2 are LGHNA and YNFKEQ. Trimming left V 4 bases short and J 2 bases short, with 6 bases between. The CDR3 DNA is TGTGCCAGCAGCCCCGGAGCTGGAAACACCATATATTTT. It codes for CASSPGAGNTIYF.

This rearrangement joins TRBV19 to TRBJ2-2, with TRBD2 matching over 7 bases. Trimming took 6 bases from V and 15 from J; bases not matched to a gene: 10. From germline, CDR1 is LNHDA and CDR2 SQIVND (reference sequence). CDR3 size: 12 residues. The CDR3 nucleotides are TGTGCCAGTAGCCCACGCGGGGGAACATTGTTTTTT. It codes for CASSPRGGTLFF.

The CDR3 DNA sequence: TGTGCCAGCAGCTTAGATAGTAGCGGGACCACCTACGAGCAGTACTTC. Its protein is CASSLDSSGTTYEQYF. This chain joins TRBV5-4 and TRBJ2-7; 8 bases fit TRBD2. Germline lookup yields CDR1 SGHNT and CDR2 YYREEE (reference sequence). This CDR3 has 16 amino acids. After removal of 2 bases from V and 2 bases from J, the junction contained 9 bases not matched to a gene.

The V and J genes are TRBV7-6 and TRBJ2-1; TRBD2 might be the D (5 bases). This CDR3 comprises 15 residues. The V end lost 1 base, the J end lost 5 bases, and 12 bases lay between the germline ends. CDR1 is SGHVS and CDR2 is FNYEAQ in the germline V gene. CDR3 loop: CASSLGRRLNNEQFF. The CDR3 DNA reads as TGTGCCAGCAGCTTAGGGCGAAGACTAAACAATGAGCAGTTCTTC.

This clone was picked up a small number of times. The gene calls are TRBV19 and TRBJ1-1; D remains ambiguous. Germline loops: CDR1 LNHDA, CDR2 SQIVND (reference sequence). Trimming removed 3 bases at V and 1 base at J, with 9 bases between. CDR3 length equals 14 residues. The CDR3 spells CASSIQLGNTEAFF. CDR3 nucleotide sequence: TGTGCCAGTAGTATCCAACTCGGGAACACTGAAGCTTTCTTT. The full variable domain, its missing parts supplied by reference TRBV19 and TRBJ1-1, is DGGITQSPKYLFRKEGQNVTLSCEQNLNHDAMYWYRQDPGQGLRLIYYSQIVNDFQKGDIAEGYSVSREKKESFPLTVTSAQKNPTAFYLCASSIQLGNTEAFFGQGTRLTVV.

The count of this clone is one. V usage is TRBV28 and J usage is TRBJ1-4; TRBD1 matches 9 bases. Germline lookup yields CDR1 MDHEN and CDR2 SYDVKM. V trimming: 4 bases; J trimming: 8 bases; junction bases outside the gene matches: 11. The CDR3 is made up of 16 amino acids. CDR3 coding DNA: TGTGCCAGCAGTTCCATCCACAGGGGGCGAGGGGAAAAACTGTTTTTT. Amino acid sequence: CASSSIHRGRGEKLFF.

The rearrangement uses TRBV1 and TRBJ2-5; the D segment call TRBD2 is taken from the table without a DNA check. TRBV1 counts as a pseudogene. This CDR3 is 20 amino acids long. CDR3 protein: CTSSQAHPREGPTYQETQYF. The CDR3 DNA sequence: TGCACCAGCAGCCAAGCTCACCCCCGGGAGGGGCCGACGTACCAAGAGACCCAGTACTTC.

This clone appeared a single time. CDR3 nucleotide sequence: TGTGCCATCAGCCCTCTTAAGGACAGGGTAGAATCACCCCTCCACTTT. This translates into CAISPLKDRVESPLHF. The rearrangement uses TRBV10-3 and TRBJ1-6, with 8 bases matching TRBD1. After removal of 6 bases from V and 10 bases from J, the junction contained 14 bases not matched to a gene. The CDR3 length is 16 residues. Germline CDR1 ENHRY, CDR2 SYGVKD.

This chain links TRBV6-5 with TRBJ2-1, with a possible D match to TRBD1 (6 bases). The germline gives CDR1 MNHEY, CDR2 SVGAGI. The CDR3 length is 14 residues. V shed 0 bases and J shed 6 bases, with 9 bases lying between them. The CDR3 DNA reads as TGTGCCAGCAGTTACTCTGTAGGGGGCAATGAGCAGTTCTTC. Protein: CASSYSVGGNEQFF.